This T cell receptor (beta chain) came from a study of blood T cell repertoires in COVID-19 (dated by TCRdb to 2020 to 2021). Regarding the complete study: Collaborator samples came from the United States, Italy and Spain and covered acute and convalescent phases of COVID-19. A freely available public database, intended as a resource for researchers studying the immune response to SARS-CoV-2, is where the repertoires were released. The sample metadata nearly always contained a de-identified subject ID, COVID-19 status, age in years and sex. The samples were drawn from the first 160 participants of the ongoing ImmuneRACE study and from 950 to 1,500 subjects provided by 6 global collaborators. The material from the prospective study consisted of cDNA or gDNA derived from T cells, B-cell-depleted T cells, or PBMCs. The dataset comprised deeply sampled blood TCRbeta repertoires from subjects exposed to, actively infected with, or recovered from COVID-19. Where available, HLA class I and class II types were taken from metadata supplied by the sample provider and were not determined by assay-based typing.

This clone was seen a handful of times. Its antigen target is currently unknown. It has no much larger one-base neighbor in the sample; base qualities were not kept. Here is what the overall study found, with its caveats: How much clinical and demographic metadata was included differed by source and by participant, and the metadata was provided uncurated.

Collaborating institutions collected whole blood in K2EDTA tubes following their own protocols. For TCRbeta analysis, collaborator samples were shipped as frozen whole blood, as isolated PBMCs, or as DNA extracted from either sample type. TCRbeta CDR3 regions were amplified from genomic DNA using the immunoSEQ Assay, a bias-controlled multiplex PCR. The paper's data handling went like this. The number of nucleated cells in each sample was estimated from the amplification of reference gene primers within the assay. To quantify the absolute abundance of each unique TCRbeta CDR3 rearrangement, sequence reads were collapsed and filtered. For each sample, productive Simpson clonality was calculated as the square root of Simpson's diversity index across productive rearrangements. The immuneACCESS repertoire file appears here via TCRdb, limited to in-frame rearrangements. These files lack a portion of the clones; in checked studies, under half of the deficit traces to unresolved V genes, and the cause of the others is not known. Clonal size and the V and J genes are those of that table, whereas D and trimming came from the DNA. The sample data list 130,000 to 150,000 clones, and roughly 76% of these were observed just once. The top ten constitute roughly 8.4% of the sample.

V has 0 bases trimmed and J has 1 base trimmed; junction bases matching no gene number 3. The CDR3 starts with the cysteine, ends with the phenylalanine, and has 16 residues. The DNA shown is the 48-base CDR3, in frame from base 1. Sequences LGHNA (CDR1) and YNFKEQ (CDR2) are obtained from the germline V gene. Sequenced material: peripheral blood. The sequence came from a human donor with acute or convalescent COVID-19. The donor label of this sample is uncertain. The sequence links TRBV4-2 to TRBJ1-1; a stretch of 9 junction bases matches TRBD1. The CDR3 sequence is CASSQDWDRANTEAFF. The nucleotides read TGTGCCAGCAGCCAAGATTGGGACAGGGCGAACACTGAAGCTTTCTTT.